This T cell receptor beta chain was documented in a study of neurological immune-mediated disorders. About the study: There were roughly 35 multiple sclerosis patients. Of these, approximately 31 had relapsing-remitting MS and 3 had secondary progressive MS.

Trimming took 4 bases from V and 5 from J; bases not matched to a gene: 4. The CDR3 spans 15 residues. Germline CDR1 and CDR2: SGHDN and FVKESK. Study results and limitations: Patients with HTLV-1-associated myelopathy had the highest level of TCR clonal expansion, whereas patients with multiple sclerosis had the lowest level, falling beneath the level found in healthy controls.

Every sequencing run drew on 15-18 subjects and yielded over 200 million TCR-beta sequences. TCRdb called the 5' RACE reads again in MiXCR, with one record for every CDR3 protein. Among 50,000 or so distinct CDR3 sequences listed, about 3.4% were seen once. There are many counts of this clonotype. The antigen is unknown. The chain joins TRBV14 to TRBJ2-5; 13 bases align to TRBD2. The sample comprised PBMCs. The clonotype originates from a woman aged 55-75 years with multiple sclerosis. The CDR3 DNA follows: TGTGCCAGCAGCCGACTAGCGGGGGGAGCGGAGACCCAGTACTTC. Translation gives CASSRLAGGAETQYF.